The next 20 T cell receptor beta chains were all read from a single sample in a study of cytomegalovirus exposure and HLA in healthy donors (TCRdb year 2017). Library preparation used the immunoSEQ multiplex PCR assay. The multiplex PCR relied on a mix of 60 forward primers for TCR Vbeta segments and 13 reverse primers for TCR Jbeta segments. Imported from immuneACCESS, the table was reduced by TCRdb to in-frame sequences with V and J called. These copies leave out some clones; in studies compared against another copy, an unresolved V gene accounts for under half, and the cause of the remainder is not known. Across this sample there are about 110,000 clones, with around 86% seen only once. The ten biggest clones cover 6% to 8% of the sample. The sample taken for sequencing was PBMCs. All receptors derive from a man between 25 and 39 years old in good health and CMV-seropositive.

This clone was seen once. The genes are TRBV30 and TRBJ1-1; D remains unclear. The V gene lost 0 bases and the J gene lost 3 bases, with 8 bases spanning the gap. The CDR3 extends over 13 amino acids. Looked up from germline, CDR1 is GTSNPN and CDR2 is SVGIG (reference sequence). The CDR3 here is CAWSVRRDTEAFF. CDR3 in DNA: TGTGCCTGGAGTGTAAGACGGGACACTGAAGCTTTCTTT.

This clone was observed a single time. The chain links TRBV29-1 to TRBJ2-7, with D possibly matching TRBD2 (7 bases). Germline V gene sequence: CDR1 SQVTM, CDR2 ANQGSEA. CDR3 length: 13 residues. V lost 6 bases, J lost 2 bases, and 14 bases lay in between. CDR3 protein: CSVGGVLTYEQYF. The DNA of the CDR3 is TGCAGCGTAGGGGGGGTTCTGACCTACGAGCAGTACTTC.

The V and J genes are TRBV5-4 and TRBJ2-1, with TRBD1 matching 9 bases. This CDR3 spans 15 amino acids. Trimming removed 4 bases from V and 7 bases from J; junction bases left unmatched: 9. Germline V lookup: CDR1 SGHNT, CDR2 YYREEE (reference sequence). The CDR3: CASSPTGGIRNEQFF. For the CDR3, the DNA is TGTGCCAGCAGCCCGACAGGGGGAATAAGGAATGAGCAGTTCTTC. The full variable domain, in which reference TRBV5-4 and TRBJ2-1 provide the parts outside the CDR3, is ETGVTQSPTHLIKTRGQQVTLRCSSQSGHNTVSWYQQALGQGPQFIFQYYREEENGRGNFPPRFSGLQFPNYSSELNVNALELDDSALYLCASSPTGGIRNEQFFGPGTRLTVL.

This clone was recorded once. No conserved phenylalanine or tryptophan ends this CDR3, so it is likely a read error. This chain connects TRBV4-3 to TRBJ2-7, with D unclear. The length of the CDR3 is 14 residues. Trimming took off 3 bases at V and 2 bases at J, with 11 bases between the two ends. Germline loops: CDR1 LGHNA, CDR2 YSLEER. The CDR3 region has the DNA TGCGCCAGCAGCCACGGCACAGATCCCTACGAGCAGTACCTC. Translated, it gives CASSHGTDPYEQYL.

This CDR3 is CASSLSPTSTDTQYF. CDR3 bases: TGTGCCAGCAGCTTGAGCCCCACTAGCACAGATACGCAGTATTTT. The chain employs TRBV5-4 and TRBJ2-3; D not resolved. In germline, CDR1 is SGHNT, CDR2 YYREEE (reference sequence). The CDR3 has 15 residues. Trimming cost V 1 base and J 0 bases, with 9 bases left between them.

CDR3 protein: CASSYLRGGTEAFF. CDR3 DNA sequence: TGTGCCAGCAGTTATCTCCGGGGGGGCACTGAAGCTTTCTTT. This chain links TRBV6-5 with TRBJ1-1, with D possibly being TRBD1 (5 bases). This CDR3 region has 14 residues. Per germline, CDR1 MNHEY and CDR2 SVGAGI. Trimming cost V 3 bases and J 4 bases, with 12 bases left between them.

J is TRBJ1-2 and V is TRBV30, with 8 bases aligning to TRBD1. Trimming at V came to 0 bases and at J to 3 bases, leaving 3 bases not matched to a gene. This CDR3 region has 14 residues. Germline V gene data show CDR1 as GTSNPN and CDR2 as SVGIG (reference sequence). This CDR3 reads CAWSVTGGYYGYTF. Here the CDR3 DNA reads TGTGCCTGGAGTGTAACAGGGGGATACTATGGCTACACCTTC.

As for this clone: The junction does not match germline at one end; this may be a read error. This chain joins TRBV30 and TRBJ1-5; no reliable D call. The germline gives CDR1 GTSNPN, CDR2 SVGIG (reference sequence). The CDR3 extends over 13 amino acids. Here the CDR3 DNA reads TGTGCCTGGGGTGTAGAGGGCCATCAGCCCCAGCATTTT. It specifies CAWGVEGHQPQHF.

The chain carries TRBV5-5 and TRBJ2-7; D gene ambiguous. This CDR3 is 16 amino acids long. V lost 1 base and J lost 1, with 15 bases in between. Germline V gives CDR1 SGHKS, CDR2 YYEKEE (reference sequence). The CDR3, as DNA: TGTGCCAGCAGCTTGTTTCCGACTTCCGCATCCTACGAGCAGTACTTC. Its protein product is CASSLFPTSASYEQYF.

The gene calls are TRBV5-6 and TRBJ2-7; TRBD1 matches 9 bases. Germline CDR1 reads SGHDT; CDR2 reads YYEEEE. V lost 3 bases, J lost 5 bases, and 3 bases stayed unmatched. This CDR3 has 13 amino acids. CDR3 region: CASSSDRGNEQYF. In DNA form, the CDR3 reads TGTGCCAGCAGCTCAGACAGGGGGAACGAGCAGTACTTC.

This sequence joins TRBV6-1 and TRBJ1-3; D perhaps matches TRBD1 (5 bases). The CDR3 extends over 15 amino acids. V lost 8 bases to trimming and J lost 0 bases, with 14 bases between them. Germline CDR1 MNHNS, CDR2 SASEGT. CDR3 DNA: TGTGCCAGCGCCCAGAAGGACAACTCTGGAAACACCATATATTTT. Translated: CASAQKDNSGNTIYF.

This chain connects TRBV4-3 to TRBJ2-6; tentatively, D is TRBD1 (6 bases). The CDR3 totals 18 residues. V lost 1 base, J lost 0 bases, and 13 bases lay in between. CDR1 LGHNA and CDR2 YSLEER come from the germline V gene. CDR3 sequence: CASSQAGTFYSGANVLTF. The CDR3 DNA is TGCGCCAGCAGCCAAGCCGGGACATTCTACTCTGGGGCCAACGTCCTGACTTTC.

This clone was counted once. This CDR3 is CASSQQGYGYTF. CDR3 bases: TGTGCCAGCAGCCAACAGGGTTACGGCTACACCTTC. V is TRBV9 and J is TRBJ1-2; a weak D match, TRBD1 (6 bases). Deletions cut 4 bases from V and 8 bases from J, with 12 bases between. Per germline, CDR1 SGDLS and CDR2 YYNGEE. This CDR3 has 12 amino acids.

V is TRBV29-1 and J is TRBJ2-6, with D unresolved. Trimming stripped 4 bases from V and 2 bases from J, with 9 bases between. CDR3 length equals 14 residues. The germline CDR1 and CDR2 sequences are SQVTM and ANQGSEA. CDR3 sequence: CSVGRITGANVLTF. The CDR3 nucleotides are TGCAGCGTTGGGCGGATCACTGGGGCCAACGTCCTGACTTTC.

The chain is built from TRBV6-1 and TRBJ1-6; 8 bases are shared with TRBD1. V lost 2 bases to trimming and J lost 6 bases; unmatched junction nucleotides: 9. CDR3 size: 17 residues. The germline V gene encodes CDR1 MNHNS and CDR2 SASEGT. The CDR3 loop is CASSESSPGGVNSPLHF. The CDR3 DNA reads TGTGCCAGCAGTGAATCTTCCCCAGGGGGCGTTAATTCACCCCTCCACTTT.

This chain uses TRBV7-2 with TRBJ2-5; the match to TRBD1 covers 7 bases. Germline V CDR1 and CDR2: SGHTA, FQGNSA. The CDR3 totals 14 residues. V lost 3 bases and J lost 4; bases outside the gene matches: 5. The CDR3, as DNA: TGTGCCAGCAGCTTCAACAGGGGCCTAGAGACCCAGTACTTC. Its protein product is CASSFNRGLETQYF.

This clone was counted only a few times. The chain joins TRBV27 to TRBJ2-2; 9 bases are shared with TRBD1. The CDR3 loop spans 18 amino acids. Germline CDR1 MNHEY, CDR2 SMNVEV (reference sequence). With V trimmed by 6 bases and J by 4 bases, 15 bases remained unmatched. CDR3 sequence: CASRKLRDRDGTTGELFF. The CDR3 region has the DNA TGTGCCAGCAGAAAGCTCCGGGACAGGGATGGGACCACCGGGGAGCTGTTTTTT.

The chain has TRBV5-6 and TRBJ2-2; TRBD2 matches 11 bases. The CDR3 has 17 residues. V lost 0 bases to trimming and J lost 2 bases; unmatched junction nucleotides: 3. Germline V gene sequence: CDR1 SGHDT, CDR2 YYEEEE. DNA of the CDR3: TGTGCCAGCAGCTTGGTACTAGCGGGGGCAAACACCGGGGAGCTGTTTTTT. It yields the protein CASSLVLAGANTGELFF.

The chain is built from TRBV19 and TRBJ2-3; D is uncertain. The V gene's germline CDR1 is LNHDA and CDR2 SQIVND (reference sequence). This CDR3 has 13 residues. Trimming took 3 bases from V and 4 from J, leaving 8 bases between them. The CDR3 nucleotides read TGTGCCAGTAGTATTCCTCCCCCAGATACGCAGTATTTT. Translating it yields CASSIPPPDTQYF.

A few counts support this clone. The genes are TRBV2 and TRBJ1-1; unclear D gene. V was cut by 1 base and J by 1 base, with 4 bases left in between. Germline assignment: CDR1 SNHLY and CDR2 FYNNEI. The CDR3 runs 13 residues. The CDR3 region has the DNA TGTGCCAGCAGTGAAGTGAGGAACACTGAAGCTTTCTTT. This gives the protein CASSEVRNTEAFF.